This record looks at one TCR beta chain sequence and its context. The data originate from a study of blood T cell repertoires in COVID-19. Per the germline V gene, CDR1 is LNHNV and CDR2 is YYDKDF (reference sequence). V was cut by 5 bases and J by 0 bases, with 5 bases left in between. The CDR3 is 13 residues long. Authors' data handling: Cell counts per sample came from amplifying reference gene primers. This table comes from immunoSEQ multiplex PCR, and its TCRdb copy is limited to in-frame clones, with some not included. Clonal size and the V and J genes are those of that table, whereas D and trimming came from the DNA. The repertoire holds 100,000 to 150,000 clones, with 88% as singletons.

The rearrangement links TRBV15 to TRBJ1-3; D is unclear. The sample taken for sequencing was peripheral blood. This receptor was taken from a woman aged 45-59 years with active or convalescent COVID-19. The CDR3 here is CATSSSSGNTIYF. CDR3 bases: TGTGCCACCAGCTCCAGCTCTGGAAACACCATATATTTT.